These 20 T cell receptor beta chains came from one sample sequenced in a study of blood T cell repertoires in COVID-19. TCRdb keeps only in-frame clones here, not all; method: immunoSEQ multiplex PCR. The sample has around 210,000 clones, roughly 75% seen once. The sequenced material came from peripheral blood. Every receptor here comes from a woman between 70 and 85 years old with acute or convalescent COVID-19.

The genes are TRBV9 and TRBJ2-7, with D unresolved. This CDR3 is built from 13 residues. CDR1 SGDLS and CDR2 YYNGEE come from the germline V gene. Trimming cost V 0 bases and J 6 bases, with 10 bases left between them. The CDR3 sequence: CASSVAWAGEQYF. In nucleotides, the CDR3 is TGTGCCAGCAGCGTAGCTTGGGCCGGCGAGCAGTACTTC.

The J gene is TRBJ1-2, the V gene TRBV5-1; the D is unclear. The germline V gene has CDR1 SGHRS and CDR2 YFSETQ. Trimming left V 7 bases short and J 4 bases short, with 11 bases between. The CDR3 runs to 12 residues. This chain's CDR3 is CASFTELYGYTF. DNA of the CDR3: TGCGCCAGCTTCACGGAGCTCTATGGCTACACCTTC.

The chain employs TRBV9 and TRBJ1-6; D is perhaps TRBD1 (5 bases). Germline loops: CDR1 SGDLS, CDR2 YYNGEE. The CDR3 is 14 residues long. Trimming stripped 7 bases from V and 7 bases from J, with 15 bases between. CDR3 loop: CASQDGQSNSPLHF. CDR3 bases: TGTGCCAGCCAGGACGGACAATCAAATTCACCCCTCCACTTT. Combining the CDR3 with reference TRBV9 and TRBJ1-6 gives the whole variable domain DSGVTQTPKHLITATGQRVTLRCSPRSGDLSVYWYQQSLDQGLQFLIQYYNGEERAKGNILERFSAQQFPDLHSELNLSSLELGDSALYFCASQDGQSNSPLHFGNGTRLTVT.

The chain employs TRBV6-5 and TRBJ1-5; no definite D call. Germline CDR1 is MNHEY and CDR2 is SVGAGI. The CDR3 is 13 residues long. V was clipped by 4 bases and J by 4 bases, with 8 bases between them. The CDR3 reads CASSFEANQPQHF. The CDR3 DNA sequence: TGTGCCAGCAGTTTCGAGGCGAATCAGCCCCAGCATTTT.

This clone was seen once. The rearrangement uses TRBV10-2 and TRBJ1-1; TRBD1 agrees at 7 bases. There are 13 residues in the CDR3. The germline gives CDR1 WSHSY, CDR2 SAAADI. V shed 10 bases and J 4 bases; nucleotides not matched to a gene: 9. CDR3 bases: TGCGCCACCTCCAGGGGGAGAGGCACTGAAGCTTTCTTT. Its translation: CATSRGRGTEAFF.

V is TRBV18 and J is TRBJ2-1; a possible D gene is TRBD2 (5 bases). The V end lost 0 bases, the J end lost 4 bases, and 19 bases lay between the germline ends. The length of the CDR3 is 18 residues. The germline V gene has CDR1 KGHSH and CDR2 LQKENI. The CDR3 protein is CASSPPLAETGGYNEQFF. The CDR3 DNA reads as TGTGCCAGCTCACCACCCCTCGCCGAGACCGGAGGTTACAATGAGCAGTTCTTC.

This chain joins TRBV5-1 and TRBJ2-5; D may be TRBD2 (6 bases). V was pared by 4 bases and J by 5 bases, with 18 bases between. The CDR3 has 15 residues. Per germline, CDR1 SGHRS and CDR2 YFSETQ. In DNA form, the CDR3 reads TGCGCCAGCAGCCCCCTGGTGGGGCTAGCGGAGACCCAGTACTTC. Its protein is CASSPLVGLAETQYF.

The chain joins TRBV11-2 to TRBJ2-7; possibly TRBD1 for D (6 bases). V gave up 5 bases and J gave up 3 bases, with 8 bases separating them. Germline CDR1 is SGHAT and CDR2 is FQNNGV. The CDR3 has 12 amino acids. The CDR3 reads CASSQDSYEQYF. CDR3 nucleotides: TGTGCCAGCAGCCAGGACAGCTACGAGCAGTACTTC.

The V call is TRBV25-1, the J call TRBJ2-1, with 8 bases that match TRBD2. Trimming at V came to 4 bases and at J to 10 bases, leaving 12 bases not matched to a gene. Looked up from germline, CDR1 is MGHDK and CDR2 is SYGVNS. The CDR3 length is 15 residues. CDR3: CASSAPGLGAHEQFF. Here the CDR3 DNA reads TGTGCCAGCAGTGCGCCGGGACTAGGGGCCCACGAGCAGTTCTTC. Supplemented by reference TRBV25-1 and TRBJ2-1, the full variable domain reads EADIYQTPRYLVIGTGKKITLECSQTMGHDKMYWYQQDPGMELHLIHYSYGVNSTEKGDLSSESTVSRIRTEHFPLTLESARPSHTSQYLCASSAPGLGAHEQFFGPGTRLTVL.

The chain couples TRBV19 to TRBJ1-4; unclear D gene. The V gene's germline CDR1 is LNHDA and CDR2 SQIVND (reference sequence). The CDR3 totals 13 residues. Trimming removed 6 bases from V and 5 bases from J, with 10 bases in between. The CDR3 sequence: CASREAGNEKLFF. As DNA, the CDR3 is TGTGCCAGTAGGGAAGCCGGGAATGAAAAACTGTTTTTT.

The chain couples TRBV29-1 to TRBJ2-3; the D gene is possibly TRBD2 (7 bases). The CDR3 is made up of 13 amino acids. Trimming left V 3 bases short and J 4 bases short, with 11 bases between. CDR1 and CDR2 from the germline V gene are SQVTM and ANQGSEA. CDR3 sequence: CSVDKGGADTQYF. Here the CDR3 DNA reads TGCAGCGTTGATAAGGGGGGGGCAGATACGCAGTATTTT.

At least ten counts were recorded for this clone. The chain has TRBV27 and TRBJ1-4, with 11 positions matching TRBD1. The germline gives CDR1 MNHEY, CDR2 SMNVEV (reference sequence). CDR3 size: 14 residues. Losses at the gene ends were 6 bases for V and 5 bases for J; bases not matched to a gene: 2. The CDR3 bases are TGTGCCAGCAGCCGGGACAGGGGGAATGAAAAACTGTTTTTT. Amino acids: CASSRDRGNEKLFF.

This clone was seen just once. DNA for the CDR3: TGTGCCAGCTCACCACCCGCCGGGACAGGGTCAGATACGCAGTATTTT. This sequence encodes CASSPPAGTGSDTQYF. This chain links TRBV18 with TRBJ2-3; 9 nucleotides match TRBD1. Germline V CDR1 and CDR2: KGHSH, LQKENI. V was clipped by 0 bases and J by 4 bases; unmatched bases: 5. CDR3 length equals 16 residues.

The chain recombines TRBV28 with TRBJ2-7; 9 bases fit TRBD1. V shed 6 bases, J shed 4 bases, and the junction held 7 bases outside the gene matches. The germline V gene encodes CDR1 MDHEN and CDR2 SYDVKM. CDR3 length equals 14 residues. CDR3 sequence (DNA): TGTGCCAGCAGGACCCGGGACAGGGTGTACGAGCAGTACTTC. Protein product: CASRTRDRVYEQYF.

This clone has a handful of counts. The V and J genes are TRBV14 and TRBJ2-3; 15 bases align to TRBD2. After removal of 0 bases from V and 4 bases from J, the junction contained 2 bases not matched to a gene. Germline CDR1 SGHDN, CDR2 FVKESK. The CDR3 sequence is 17 residues long. CDR3 loop: CASSQDRTSGRADTQYF. CDR3 nucleotides: TGTGCCAGCAGCCAAGACCGGACTAGCGGGAGGGCAGATACGCAGTATTTT.

This rearrangement joins TRBV5-1 to TRBJ1-2; a possible D gene is TRBD1 (6 bases). The CDR3 is 15 residues long. Germline lookup yields CDR1 SGHRS and CDR2 YFSETQ. Trimming took off 0 bases at V and 3 bases at J, with 12 bases between the two ends. In DNA, the CDR3 is TGCGCCAGCAGCTTGGGACAGGCCGATCACTATGGCTACACCTTC. This gives the protein CASSLGQADHYGYTF. The full variable domain, its missing parts supplied by reference TRBV5-1 and TRBJ1-2, is KAGVTQTPRYLIKTRGQQVTLSCSPISGHRSVSWYQQTPGQGLQFLFEYFSETQRNKGNFPGRFSGRQFSNSRSEMNVSTLELGDSALYLCASSLGQADHYGYTFGSGTRLTVV.

The chain combines TRBV19 with TRBJ1-3; D ambiguous. The CDR3 totals 13 residues. The germline V gene encodes CDR1 LNHDA and CDR2 SQIVND (reference sequence). Trimming left V 4 bases short and J 0 bases short, with 4 bases between. In nucleotides, the CDR3 is TGTGCCAGTAGTAAGAGCTCTGGAAACACCATATATTTT. Its protein product is CASSKSSGNTIYF.

The chain couples TRBV10-3 to TRBJ2-5, with 11 bases aligning to TRBD1. V was clipped by 4 bases and J by 5 bases; unmatched bases: 3. CDR1 and CDR2 (germline): ENHRY, SYGVKD. The CDR3 is made up of 14 amino acids. The CDR3, as DNA: TGTGCCATCAGTGGGACAGGGGGCGGCGAGACCCAGTACTTC. Protein sequence: CAISGTGGGETQYF.

The chain uses TRBV4-1 and TRBJ1-1; the match to TRBD1 covers 8 bases. The V gene's germline CDR1 is MGHRA and CDR2 YSYEKL. The CDR3 consists of 16 residues. Losses at the gene ends were 3 bases for V and 1 base for J; bases not matched to a gene: 7. CDR3 DNA sequence: TGCGCCAGCAGCCAGGCATGGGGACAGGCGAACACTGAAGCTTTCTTT. Its protein is CASSQAWGQANTEAFF.

The rearrangement joins TRBV5-4 to TRBJ1-6; 12 bases fit TRBD1. Germline V gives CDR1 SGHNT, CDR2 YYREEE (reference sequence). The CDR3 runs 17 residues. J was trimmed by 8 bases and V by 0 bases; bases with no gene match: 6. CDR3: CASSLGRDRGRDSPLHF. For the CDR3, the DNA is TGTGCCAGCAGCTTGGGCAGGGACAGGGGGCGCGATTCACCCCTCCACTTT.